One and the same sample provided the 12 T cell receptor beta chains below, sequenced in a study of blood T cell repertoires in COVID-19 (TCRdb year 2020). The library was obtained by the immunoSEQ multiplex PCR assay. TCRdb's version of the immuneACCESS table is confined to in-frame rearrangements and falls short of the full clone set. An unresolved V gene accounts for under half of the shortfall where checked; the remainder is of unknown origin. Present in this sample are around 140,000 clones, around nine tenths of which were seen just once. The ten largest clones add up to around 1.5% of the sample. Sample: peripheral blood. Receptors were obtained from a human donor in a cohort sampled during active COVID-19.

This clone was found once. The V and J genes are TRBV25-1 and TRBJ1-1, with no clear D. This CDR3 has 13 amino acids. Germline assignment: CDR1 MGHDK and CDR2 SYGVNS. With 4 bases removed from V and 2 bases from J, the gap between germline ends came to 8 bases. CDR3 coding DNA: TGTGCCAGCAGTGCCGGGGTCAACACTGAAGCTTTCTTT. Encoded protein: CASSAGVNTEAFF.

This sequence joins TRBV5-1 and TRBJ2-1; D may be TRBD2 (7 bases). Germline V gene lookup returns CDR1 SGHRS and CDR2 YFSETQ. The CDR3 sequence is 14 residues long. Trimming cost V 2 bases and J 4 bases, with 10 bases left between them. The CDR3 here is CASSFRGGYNEQFF. In DNA form, the CDR3 reads TGCGCCAGCAGCTTTAGGGGGGGATACAATGAGCAGTTCTTC. Based on the CDR3 plus reference TRBV5-1 and TRBJ2-1, the full variable domain is KAGVTQTPRYLIKTRGQQVTLSCSPISGHRSVSWYQQTPGQGLQFLFEYFSETQRNKGNFPGRFSGRQFSNSRSEMNVSTLELGDSALYLCASSFRGGYNEQFFGPGTRLTVL.

The chain combines TRBV7-9 with TRBJ1-4; tentatively, D is TRBD1 (5 bases). Trimming took 0 bases from V and 10 from J, leaving 12 bases between them. Germline assignment: CDR1 SEHNR and CDR2 FQNEAQ (reference sequence). The CDR3 spans 14 residues. The CDR3 reads CASSLAGRVGKLFF. The DNA for the CDR3 is TGTGCCAGCAGCTTAGCTGGCAGGGTAGGAAAACTGTTTTTT.

The table lists this clone with a few counts. J is TRBJ1-3 and V is TRBV7-9; D is uncertain. V gave up 4 bases and J gave up 0 bases, with 7 bases separating them. CDR1 SEHNR and CDR2 FQNEAQ come from the germline V gene (reference sequence). The length of the CDR3 is 14 residues. CDR3 coding DNA: TGTGCCAGCAGCTCCGGGATCTCTGGAAACACCATATATTTT. This gives the protein CASSSGISGNTIYF.

This chain links TRBV7-2 with TRBJ2-1, with 13 bases fitting TRBD2. The CDR3 is 16 amino acids. Per germline, CDR1 SGHTA and CDR2 FQGNSA. V shed 6 bases, J shed 4 bases, and the junction held 6 bases outside the gene matches. The CDR3 DNA follows: TGTGCCAGCAGATCAACTAGCGGGGGGGCTTACAATGAGCAGTTCTTC. Amino acid sequence: CASRSTSGGAYNEQFF.

This clone was observed once. This chain connects TRBV7-3 to TRBJ1-3; D uncertain. The CDR3 runs 13 residues. CDR1 is SGHTA and CDR2 is FQGTGA in the germline V gene. V lost 2 bases and J lost 7, with 9 bases in between. The CDR3 reads CASSLVGENTIYF. The DNA of the CDR3 is TGTGCCAGCAGCTTAGTTGGGGAGAACACCATATATTTT.

This chain's CDR3 is CASSQDRGGLTDTQYF. Here the CDR3 DNA reads TGCGCCAGCAGCCAAGACCGGGGGGGTCTCACAGATACGCAGTATTTT. The genes are TRBV4-3 and TRBJ2-3; 8 bases line up with TRBD2. V shed 0 bases and J 2 bases; nucleotides not matched to a gene: 4. The germline gives CDR1 LGHNA, CDR2 YSLEER. The CDR3 covers 16 residues.

The chain couples TRBV7-9 to TRBJ1-6; D is uncertain. Trimming cost V 0 bases and J 4 bases, with 4 bases left between them. Germline-derived CDR1 and CDR2 are SEHNR and FQNEAQ (reference sequence). This CDR3 is built from 14 residues. The CDR3 bases are TGTGCCAGCAGCTTAGCCATTTATAATTCACCCCTCCACTTT. It encodes CASSLAIYNSPLHF.

The gene calls are TRBV2 and TRBJ2-7, with 7 bases lining up with TRBD1. CDR3 length: 14 amino acids. Germline-derived CDR1 and CDR2 are SNHLY and FYNNEI. With V trimmed by 7 bases and J by 4 bases, 10 bases remained unmatched. CDR3 region: CASMTLGQAYEQYF. The DNA for the CDR3 is TGTGCCAGCATGACACTAGGACAGGCTTACGAGCAGTACTTC.

V and J are TRBV2 and TRBJ2-1, with D possibly matching TRBD2 (6 bases). The germline V gene encodes CDR1 SNHLY and CDR2 FYNNEI. CDR3 length equals 16 residues. Trimming removed 7 bases from V and 5 bases from J, with 21 bases in between. The CDR3 sequence is CASTLPWGEGDNEQFF. The DNA for the CDR3 is TGTGCCAGCACCCTCCCGTGGGGGGAAGGGGACAATGAGCAGTTCTTC.

The J gene is TRBJ2-2, the V gene TRBV5-1, with 11 bases matching TRBD1. V dropped 4 bases and J dropped 4; count of bases not matched to a gene: 3. This CDR3 comprises 15 residues. The germline V gene has CDR1 SGHRS and CDR2 YFSETQ. Here the CDR3 DNA reads TGCGCCAGCAGCGGACAGGGGGCGCCCACCGGGGAGCTGTTTTTT. Amino acid sequence: CASSGQGAPTGELFF.

The count of this clone is one. The rearrangement joins TRBV5-1 to TRBJ1-1; 10 positions match TRBD1. Trimming at V came to 4 bases and at J to 1 base, leaving 7 bases not matched to a gene. The CDR3 has 16 amino acids. Germline V gives CDR1 SGHRS, CDR2 YFSETQ. CDR3 nucleotides: TGCGCCAGCAGCCAAGGGACAGGGGCTTGGAACACTGAAGCTTTCTTT. This sequence encodes CASSQGTGAWNTEAFF.